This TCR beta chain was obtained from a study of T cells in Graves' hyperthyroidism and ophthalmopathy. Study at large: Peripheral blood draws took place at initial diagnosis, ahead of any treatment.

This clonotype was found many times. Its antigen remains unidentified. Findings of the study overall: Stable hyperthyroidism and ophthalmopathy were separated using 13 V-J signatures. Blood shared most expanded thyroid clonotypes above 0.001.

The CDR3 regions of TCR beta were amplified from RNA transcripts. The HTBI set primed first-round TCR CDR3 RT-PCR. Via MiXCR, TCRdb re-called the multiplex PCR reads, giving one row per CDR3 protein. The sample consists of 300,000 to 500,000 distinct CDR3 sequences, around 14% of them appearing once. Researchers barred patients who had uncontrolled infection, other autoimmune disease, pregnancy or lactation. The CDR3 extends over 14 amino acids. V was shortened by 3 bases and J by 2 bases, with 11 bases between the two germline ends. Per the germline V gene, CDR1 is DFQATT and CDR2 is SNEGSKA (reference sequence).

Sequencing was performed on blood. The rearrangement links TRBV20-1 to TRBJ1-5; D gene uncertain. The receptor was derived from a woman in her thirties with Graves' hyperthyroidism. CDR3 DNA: TGCAGTGCTAGGGTAGGAATCGGCAATCAGCCCCAGCATTTT. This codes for CSARVGIGNQPQHF.